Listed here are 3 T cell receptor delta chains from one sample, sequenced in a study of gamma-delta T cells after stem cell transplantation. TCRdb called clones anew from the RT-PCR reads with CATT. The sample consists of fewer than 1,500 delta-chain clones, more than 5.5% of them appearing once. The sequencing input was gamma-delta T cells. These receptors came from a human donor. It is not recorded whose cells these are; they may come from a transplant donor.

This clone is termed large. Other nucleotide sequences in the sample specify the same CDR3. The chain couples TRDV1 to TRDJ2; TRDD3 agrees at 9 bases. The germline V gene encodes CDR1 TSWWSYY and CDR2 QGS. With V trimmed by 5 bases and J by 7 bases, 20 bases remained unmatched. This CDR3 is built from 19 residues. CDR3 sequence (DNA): TGTGCTCTTGGGTGTCGGCTTCCCACCGACTGGGGGACTGAAGCACAACTCTTCTTT. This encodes CALGCRLPTDWGTEAQLFF.

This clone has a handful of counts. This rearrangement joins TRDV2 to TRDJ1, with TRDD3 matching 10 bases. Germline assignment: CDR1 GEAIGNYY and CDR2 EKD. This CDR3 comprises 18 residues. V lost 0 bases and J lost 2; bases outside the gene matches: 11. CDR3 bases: TGTGCCTGTGACACCGTAGGGATACTGGGGGATTTAACCGATAAACTCATCTTT. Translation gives CACDTVGILGDLTDKLIF.

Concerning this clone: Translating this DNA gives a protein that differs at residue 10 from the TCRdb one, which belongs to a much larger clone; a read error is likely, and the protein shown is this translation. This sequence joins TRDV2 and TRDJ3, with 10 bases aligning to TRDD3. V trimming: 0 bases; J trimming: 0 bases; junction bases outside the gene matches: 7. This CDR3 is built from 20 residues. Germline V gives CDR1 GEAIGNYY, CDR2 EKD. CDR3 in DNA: TGTGCCTGTGACACCGTCCTGGGGGATATGATCTCCTGGGACACCCGACAGATGTTTTTC. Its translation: CACDTVLGDMISWDTRQMFF.